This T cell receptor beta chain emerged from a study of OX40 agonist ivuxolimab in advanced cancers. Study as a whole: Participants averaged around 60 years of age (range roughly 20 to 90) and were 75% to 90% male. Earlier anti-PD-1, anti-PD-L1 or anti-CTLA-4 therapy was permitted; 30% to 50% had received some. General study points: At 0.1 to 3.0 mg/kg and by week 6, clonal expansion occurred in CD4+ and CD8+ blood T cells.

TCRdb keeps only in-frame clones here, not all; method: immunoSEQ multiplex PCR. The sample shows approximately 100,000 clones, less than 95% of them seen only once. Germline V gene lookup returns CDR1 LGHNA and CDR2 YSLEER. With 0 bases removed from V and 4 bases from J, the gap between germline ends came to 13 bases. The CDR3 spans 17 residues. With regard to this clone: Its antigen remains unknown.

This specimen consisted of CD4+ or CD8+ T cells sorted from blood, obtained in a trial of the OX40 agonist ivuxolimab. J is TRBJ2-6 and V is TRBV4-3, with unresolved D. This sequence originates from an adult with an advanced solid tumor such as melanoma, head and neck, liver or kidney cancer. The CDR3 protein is CASSQDRSVSGANVLTF. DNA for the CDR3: TGCGCCAGCAGCCAAGATCGGTCCGTCTCGGGGGCCAACGTCCTGACTTTC.